The TCR beta chain described here comes from a study of blood T cell repertoires in COVID-19. The wider study: PBMCs, B-cell-depleted T cells, or T cells provided the cDNA or gDNA that made up the material.

Per the authors' pipeline: Amplification from reference gene primers served as the basis for estimated nucleated cell counts. The assay was immunoSEQ multiplex PCR, and TCRdb's table has in-frame clones only and misses some. That table supplies the V and J calls and clone size; D and trimming were determined from the DNA. Here the sample spans fewer than 250,000 clones, roughly nine tenths being singletons. The CDR3 loop spans 14 amino acids. After removal of 2 bases from V and 9 bases from J, the junction contained 6 bases not matched to a gene. Germline-derived CDR1 and CDR2 are MNHEY and SVGEGT. This rearrangement joins TRBV6-2 or TRBV6-3 to TRBJ2-1; 8 nucleotides match TRBD1. The TCR originated in a woman in her 50s with acute or convalescent COVID-19. Material for sequencing was peripheral blood. CDR3 DNA sequence: TGTGCCAGCAGTTACCACGGACAGGGCAGTGAGCAGTTCTTC. Its protein is CASSYHGQGSEQFF.